The T cell receptor (beta chain) under discussion was sequenced for a study of T cells after posttransplantation cyclophosphamide. Comment on this clone: Its antigen is undetermined.

Germline lookup yields CDR1 MNHEY and CDR2 SMNVEV (reference sequence). This CDR3 has 16 amino acids. Unmatched junction bases numbered 9, after V lost 6 bases and J lost 6 bases. Data came from immunoSEQ multiplex PCR; TCRdb stores just in-frame clones and leaves some out. The data show some 2,800 clones, around 72% seen once. Findings and caveats of the study: TRB overlap between skin or GI tissue T cells and blood was limited. TRB clonality was highly associated with recipient CMV seropositivity and reactivation.

Treatment was busulfan-fludarabine conditioning, a marrow graft, and cyclophosphamide on days +3 and +4. The clonotype was recovered from a female patient aged 45-60 years who received an allogeneic stem cell transplant from a related donor, was CMV-positive, and had no GVHD. The T cells may come from the graft donor. The sample consisted of PBMCs, taken after allogeneic stem cell transplant with posttransplant cyclophosphamide. This chain connects TRBV27 to TRBJ2-7; TRBD2 agrees at 15 bases. The CDR3 DNA sequence: TGTGCCAGCAGAAAGGCCGGACTAGCGGGAGGGCTCGAGCAGTACTTC. Translated: CASRKAGLAGGLEQYF.